Below, 11 T cell receptor beta chains from the same sample are listed, as sequenced in a study of cytomegalovirus exposure and HLA in healthy donors. Both 60 Vbeta primers and 13 Jbeta primers went into the PCR. Sequencing used immunoSEQ multiplex PCR; TCRdb keeps in-frame clones, though not all of them. The sample lists about 280,000 clones, around 90% occurring once. Sequenced: PBMCs. The receptors come from a woman between 18 and 29 years old in good health and CMV-seronegative.

The rearrangement joins TRBV21-1 to TRBJ2-3; TRBD1, the table's D call, lacks a check against the DNA. TRBV21-1 corresponds to a pseudogene. The length of the CDR3 is 13 residues. The chain's CDR3 is CASIGPSTDTQYF. CDR3 bases: TGTGCCAGCATTGGCCCTAGCACAGATACGCAGTATTTT.

The chain carries TRBV14 and TRBJ2-5, with D possibly matching TRBD2 (5 bases). With the DNA end fitting TRBJ2-7 better, the J assignment may be wrong. The CDR3 extends over 14 amino acids. CDR1 SGHDN and CDR2 FVKESK come from the germline V gene. In DNA, the CDR3 is TGTGCCAGCAGCCTGTCTATTAGAGGGTACGAGCAGTACTTC. Protein sequence: CASSLSIRGYEQYF.

This rearrangement joins TRBV1 to TRBJ2-7; TRBD1 is the table's D call and was not checked against the DNA. TRBV1 is described as a pseudogene. The CDR3 consists of 13 residues. The chain's CDR3 is CTSSEQNSYEQYF. CDR3 nucleotides: TGCACCAGCAGTGAACAGAACTCCTACGAGCAGTACTTC.

The chain is built from TRBV6-5 and TRBJ2-7, with TRBD2 identical over 11 bases. This CDR3 contains 15 residues. The V segment lost 6 bases and the J segment 2 bases; nucleotides outside the gene matches: 6. CDR1 MNHEY and CDR2 SVGAGI come from the germline V gene. CDR3: CASRRGTSGAYEQYF. In DNA, the CDR3 is TGTGCCAGCAGGCGAGGGACTAGCGGAGCCTACGAGCAGTACTTC.

V and J are TRBV18 and TRBJ1-2; the D is unclear. Germline V gene sequence: CDR1 KGHSH, CDR2 LQKENI. There are 11 residues in the CDR3. The ends were cut back, 5 bases at V and 3 bases at J, with 4 bases in the middle. CDR3 sequence (DNA): TGTGCCAGCTCAGACTACTATGGCTACACCTTC. Its translation is CASSDYYGYTF.

The V gene is TRBV6-5, the J gene TRBJ1-2; tentative D call: TRBD1 (6 bases). Germline assignment: CDR1 MNHEY and CDR2 SVGAGI. The CDR3 extends over 13 amino acids. Trimming shortened V by 3 bases and J by 7 bases, and 12 bases separated the two germline ends. CDR3 nucleotides: TGTGCCAGCAGTTATAGGCTCAGGGGTGGCTACACCTTC. Protein sequence: CASSYRLRGGYTF.

This clone has a handful of counts. This chain links TRBV6-4 with TRBJ2-3; possible D gene TRBD2, 7 bases. CDR1 is MRHNA and CDR2 is SNTAGT in the germline V gene. The V end lost 2 bases, the J end lost 2 bases, and 14 bases lay between the germline ends. This CDR3 spans 16 amino acids. The CDR3 DNA follows: TGTGCCAGCAGTGACGGGGGCGGGGGATACACAGATACGCAGTATTTT. Its translation: CASSDGGGGYTDTQYF.

The chain couples TRBV19 to TRBJ1-5; D ambiguous. CDR3 length: 14 residues. Per germline, CDR1 LNHDA and CDR2 SQIVND (reference sequence). Trimming left V 1 base short and J 5 bases short, with 9 bases between. CDR3 in amino acids: CASSIGASYQPQHF. In DNA, the CDR3 is TGTGCCAGTAGTATAGGAGCCTCCTATCAGCCCCAGCATTTT.

J is TRBJ2-3 and V is TRBV4-1, with D possibly matching TRBD1 (6 bases). V lost 2 bases to trimming and J lost 5 bases, with 11 bases between them. The V gene's germline CDR1 is MGHRA and CDR2 YSYEKL. The CDR3 is 14 residues long. CDR3 in amino acids: CASSQLGAGDTQYF. The CDR3 nucleotides are TGCGCCAGCAGCCAATTGGGGGCTGGAGATACGCAGTATTTT.

The V gene is TRBV19, the J gene TRBJ2-7; D unclear. Trimming removed 1 base at V and 0 bases at J, with 10 bases between. Germline assignment: CDR1 LNHDA and CDR2 SQIVND (reference sequence). The CDR3 is 15 residues long. The CDR3 region is CASSIGGFTSYEQYF. Here the CDR3 DNA reads TGTGCCAGTAGTATAGGCGGTTTTACCTCCTACGAGCAGTACTTC.

The chain uses TRBV2 and TRBJ1-2, with 7 nucleotides matching TRBD1. The CDR3 extends over 16 amino acids. Germline lookup yields CDR1 SNHLY and CDR2 FYNNEI. V trimming: 5 bases; J trimming: 5 bases; junction bases outside the gene matches: 14. The DNA of the CDR3 is TGTGCCAGCAGTAGGTCGACAGGGAACCATATGTATGGCTACACCTTC. This sequence encodes CASSRSTGNHMYGYTF.